The T cell receptor (beta chain) under discussion was sequenced for a study of identical twins. Germline values: CDR1 DFQATT, CDR2 SNEGSKA (reference sequence). CDR3 length: 15 residues. Trimming at V came to 2 bases and at J to 6 bases, leaving 4 bases not matched to a gene. From the 5' RACE reads, TCRdb called clonotypes with MiXCR, one entry per CDR3 protein. The sample has hundreds of thousands of distinct CDR3 sequences; roughly 9.7% are singletons. Study results and limitations: Beta out-of-frame sequences showed weaker excess sharing between twins.

In this sample, this clonotype turned up many times. Its specificity is unknown. The data were also submitted as part of a second study, on yellow fever vaccine responses in identical twins.

The sequenced material came from CD8+ T cells sorted from blood. This sequence joins TRBV20-1 and TRBJ2-1; 13 nucleotides match TRBD2. This receptor was obtained from a young woman in good health. The CDR3 sequence: CSARIGTSGVNEQFF. In DNA, the CDR3 is TGCAGTGCTAGAATCGGGACTAGCGGGGTCAATGAGCAGTTCTTC.